This T cell receptor beta chain was recorded in a study of shared clonotypes between healthy human individuals. V lost 4 bases, J lost 7 bases, and 3 bases stayed unmatched. The CDR3 is made up of 15 amino acids. CDR1 and CDR2 (germline): MGHRA, YSYEKL. The authors distributed each subset's genomic DNA evenly over several immunoSEQ plates. Authors' methods: Filtering differed for immunoSEQ, which gave only junction sequences without quality scores. The repertoire was sequenced with immunoSEQ multiplex PCR; TCRdb's copy has only in-frame clones and lacks some. That table gives V, J and clone size, and the DNA gave D and trimming. The data contain fewer than 500,000 clones, approximately 79% of them singletons. This clone counts as medium-sized.

Material: PBMCs. The gene calls are TRBV4-1 and TRBJ2-1, with 14 bases aligning to TRBD2. The sequence was collected from a woman in her 40s in good health. Some clones in this sample may be carry-over from other donors' samples. CDR3 in DNA: TGCGCCAGCAGCCCGGGACTAGCGGGAGAGAATGAGCAGTTCTTC. As protein: CASSPGLAGENEQFF.